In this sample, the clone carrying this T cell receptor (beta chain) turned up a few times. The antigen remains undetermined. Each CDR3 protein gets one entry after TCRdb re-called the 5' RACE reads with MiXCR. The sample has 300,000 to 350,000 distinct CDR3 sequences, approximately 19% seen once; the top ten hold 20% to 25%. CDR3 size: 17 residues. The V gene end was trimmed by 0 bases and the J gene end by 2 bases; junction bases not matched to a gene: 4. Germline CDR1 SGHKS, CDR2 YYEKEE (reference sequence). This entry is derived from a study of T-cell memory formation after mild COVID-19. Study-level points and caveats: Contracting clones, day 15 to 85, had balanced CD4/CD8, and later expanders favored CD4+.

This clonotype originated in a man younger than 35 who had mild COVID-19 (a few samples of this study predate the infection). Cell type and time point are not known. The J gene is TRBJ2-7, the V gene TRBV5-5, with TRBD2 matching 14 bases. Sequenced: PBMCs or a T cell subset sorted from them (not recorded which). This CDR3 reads CASSLGLAGGTPYEQYF. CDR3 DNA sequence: TGTGCCAGCAGCTTGGGACTAGCGGGGGGGACTCCCTACGAGCAGTACTTC.